The TCR beta chain described here comes from a study of T cells in localized non-small cell lung cancer. Whole-study results and caveats: Overall survival was longer when the density of T cells in the blood was higher. In adjacent lung appeared a median around 54 of the top 100 tumor clones. Because researchers sequenced only one region of the tumor, heterogeneity is still possible. Maximal T cell clonality occurred in uninvolved adjacent lung, with tumor ranking below it.

Libraries were prepared by immunoSEQ multiplex PCR; TCRdb keeps only in-frame clonotypes and omits some of them. The table has approximately 30,000 clones, approximately 81% seen once. The CDR3 contains 14 residues. Unmatched junction bases numbered 8, after V lost 7 bases and J lost 7 bases. Germline V lookup: CDR1 MNHNY, CDR2 SVGAGI (reference sequence). With respect to this clone: Its specificity is unknown.

V and J are TRBV6-6 and TRBJ2-1, with 9 bases that match TRBD2. This TCR came from a male donor at least 60 years old with stage II squamous cell lung carcinoma. Sequences were derived from peripheral blood, sampled before any cancer treatment. CDR3 region: CASTPGLARNEQFF. CDR3 DNA: TGTGCCAGCACTCCTGGACTAGCGAGGAATGAGCAGTTCTTC.